This T cell receptor beta chain was recorded in a study of cytomegalovirus exposure and HLA in healthy donors. Study details: Earlier findings included about 120 million unique TCR beta sequences obtained from around 180 million T cells.

Trimming shortened V by 3 bases and J by 11 bases, and 21 bases separated the two germline ends. CDR1 and CDR2 (germline): SGDLS, YYNGEE. CDR3 length: 16 residues. It was with 60 Vbeta and 13 Jbeta primers that the PCR ran. The repertoire was sequenced with immunoSEQ multiplex PCR; TCRdb's copy has only in-frame clones and lacks some. The data show around 130,000 clones, around 79% seen once. The sequence was collected from a woman aged 18-35 years in good health and CMV-seronegative. The J gene is TRBJ2-6, the V gene TRBV9; a weak D match, TRBD1 (6 bases). Sequencing was done on a sample of PBMCs. This CDR3 reads CASSAPEQGARDVLTF. CDR3 nucleotides: TGTGCCAGCAGCGCCCCGGAACAGGGCGCACGCGACGTCCTGACTTTC.